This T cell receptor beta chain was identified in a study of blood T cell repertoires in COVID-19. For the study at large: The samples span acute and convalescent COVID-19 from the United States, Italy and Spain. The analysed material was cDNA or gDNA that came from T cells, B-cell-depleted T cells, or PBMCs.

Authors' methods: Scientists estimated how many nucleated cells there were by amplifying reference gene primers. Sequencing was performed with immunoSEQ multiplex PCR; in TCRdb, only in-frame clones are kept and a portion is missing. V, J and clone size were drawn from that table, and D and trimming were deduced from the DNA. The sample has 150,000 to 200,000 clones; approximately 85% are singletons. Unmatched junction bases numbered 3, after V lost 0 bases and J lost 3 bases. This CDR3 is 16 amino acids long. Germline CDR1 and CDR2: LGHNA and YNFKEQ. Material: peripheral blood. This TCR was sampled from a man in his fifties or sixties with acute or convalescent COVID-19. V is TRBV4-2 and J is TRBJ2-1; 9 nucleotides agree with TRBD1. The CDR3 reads CASSQDGDRDYNEQFF. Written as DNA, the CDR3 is TGTGCCAGCAGCCAAGATGGGGACAGGGACTACAATGAGCAGTTCTTC.